The entry that follows covers one TCR beta chain sequence. Its antigen remains unidentified. The data belong to a study of CD8+ T cells in alopecia areata. On the study more broadly: The share of scalp area affected provided the severity score for treated patients. Whole-study findings and limits: Higher clonality than in normal scalp was seen in lesional scalp, especially alopecia totalis/universalis. Although TCR sharing was seen in mice, sharing across patients was less clear, possibly for HLA-related reasons.

The CDR3 extends over 15 amino acids. Trimming removed 4 bases at V and 5 bases at J, with 16 bases between. The germline V gene encodes CDR1 SGHRS and CDR2 YFSETQ. Treatment in this sample: oral pan-JAK inhibitor, 5-10 mg twice daily. Patients with alopecia areata provided lesional scalp punch biopsies as well as peripheral blood. Reverse transcription of extracted RNA yielded cDNA, which provided the sequencing template. Produced via immunoSEQ multiplex PCR; TCRdb's table is partial and in-frame only. The sample lists fewer than 250,000 clones; about 64% were seen once. The TCR was taken from a human donor with alopecia areata. The chain carries TRBV5-1 and TRBJ1-5, with D perhaps matching TRBD1 (5 bases). Sequencing used CD4+ T cells sorted from blood, obtained at week 4, from a patient treated with tofacitinib. The CDR3 nucleotides are TGCGCCAGCAGCCTCGACGGGGCTCTCCATCAGCCCCAGCATTTT. Protein product: CASSLDGALHQPQHF.